The present T cell receptor beta chain was sequenced within a study of human thymus T cells (dated by TCRdb to the early 2020s). Broadly, across the study: The study characterized TCR alpha and beta repertoires from fewer than ten infant thymus samples and a few related peripheral blood samples. Donor ages ranged from about 6 to 250 days, and the cohort comprised six male and a couple of female infants.

TCRB and TCRAD loci were amplified from a standardized quantity of quality-controlled genomic DNA using the immunoSEQ multiplex PCR assay. Amplicons spanned the V(D)J region at a length sufficient to cover the CDR3 and identify V and J genes. The amplicons were sequenced on an Illumina platform via the commercial immunoSEQ service. Per the authors' processing: Primer bias and sequencing errors were corrected as previously described, and TCRAD and TCRB were defined on the basis of the IMGT database. Analysis of the repertoires was done with immunoSEQ Analyzer 3.0 and VDJTools and included basic statistics, V/J segment usage, diversity estimates, rarefaction and pairwise overlap. Chao1, ChaoE, Efron-Thisted, Shannon and inverse Simpson indices were used to estimate diversity, which was also estimated on datasets down-sampled to the smallest sample. Repertoire overlap was assessed by strict matching of CDR3 nucleotide sequence, V gene and J gene, and clustering was done by Jaccard-based multidimensional scaling. Not all clones reach the TCRdb copy of this immuneACCESS table, which keeps in-frame sequences only. Checked studies attribute under half of the gap to unresolved V genes and leave the rest unexplained. V, J and clone size are taken as reported in that table, and D and trimming were inferred from the DNA itself. The sample table lists under 95,000 clones, 95% of them with a count of one. The leading ten clones occupy about 0.03% of the sample.

About this clone itself: Its antigen remains undetermined. Per-base quality was not reported, and no clone a single base away is much larger than it.

Beyond this particular receptor, the publication reports: V and J gene segment usage appeared biased in both thymic and peripheral blood repertoires. On average, thymus samples yielded about 810,000 unique TCRB clonotypes, whereas blood samples yielded about 80,000. Highly overlapping thymic TCR repertoires among unrelated individuals were reported in the related research.

The thymus tissue came from surgical resects taken out during corrective cardiac surgery. In Finland, the donors were immunologically healthy infants who were having open corrective cardiac surgery for congenital heart defects. Thymocytes were mechanically released from the tissue and were stored as pellets of about 9-33 million cells at -70 degrees C. A QIAsymphony instrument was used to extract genomic DNA from frozen cell pellets. Between the V and J ends, shortened by 11 bases and 4 bases respectively, the junction contains 21 bases. CDR1 and CDR2, looked up from the germline V gene, are ENHRY and SYGVKD. The CDR3 spans 16 residues, from the cysteine through the phenylalanine. The CDR3 DNA has 48 bases and is translated from base 1.

The clonotype comes from a girl in the first two years of life with a congenital heart defect but otherwise immunologically healthy. The sequence links TRBV10-3 to TRBJ2-6; the D gene assignment is ambiguous. Sequencing was carried out using thymus tissue. This receptor carries the CDR3 CAASQGLFAGANVLTF. The base sequence is TGTGCCGCCAGTCAAGGGTTGTTTGCGGGGGCCAACGTCCTGACTTTC.